This record concerns one T cell receptor (beta chain) sequence. Its matching antigen is unknown. Sequence at one end of the junction differs from germline and may be a read error. The CDR3 spans 15 residues. Germline CDR1 SNHLY, CDR2 FYNNEI. The data originate from a study of cytomegalovirus exposure and HLA in healthy donors. The donors, nominally healthy at sampling, likely had unrecorded immune exposures. The study, taken as a whole, reports: Fewer N-insertions than the roughly 670-donor mean were reportedly shown by an Asian-associated ancestry cluster in a later analysis. A prior analysis recorded that most TCR beta V segments were productive about 87% or about 30% of the time.

PCR was performed using 60 Vbeta and 13 Jbeta primers. Data came from immunoSEQ multiplex PCR; TCRdb stores just in-frame clones and leaves some out. Here the sample spans approximately 160,000 clones, about 75% being singletons. The sequence was obtained from a woman aged 50 to 60 in good health and CMV-seropositive. Sequencing was carried out using PBMCs. V is TRBV2 and J is TRBJ2-2; 7 bases fit TRBD1. The chain's CDR3 is CASMRDRVNAGELFF. In nucleotides, the CDR3 is TGTGCCAGCATGCGCGACAGGGTGAACGCCGGGGAGCTGTTTTTT.